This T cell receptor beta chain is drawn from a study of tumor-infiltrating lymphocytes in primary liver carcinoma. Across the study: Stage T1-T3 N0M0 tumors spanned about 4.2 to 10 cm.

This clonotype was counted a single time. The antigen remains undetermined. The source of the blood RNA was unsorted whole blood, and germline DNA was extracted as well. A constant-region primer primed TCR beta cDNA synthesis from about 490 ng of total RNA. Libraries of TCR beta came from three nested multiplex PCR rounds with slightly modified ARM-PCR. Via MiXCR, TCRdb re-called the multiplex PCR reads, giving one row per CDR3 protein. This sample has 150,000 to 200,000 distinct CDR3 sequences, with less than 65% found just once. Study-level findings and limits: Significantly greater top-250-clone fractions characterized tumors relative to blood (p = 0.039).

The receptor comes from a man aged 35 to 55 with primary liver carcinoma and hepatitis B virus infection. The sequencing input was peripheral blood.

The CDR3 reads CASSYSREVGEQYF. The DNA of the CDR3 is TGTGCCAGCAGTTACTCGAGGGAGGTGGGCGAGCAGTACTTC. V gene TRBV6-5 combines with J gene TRBJ2-7, with a weak D call TRBD2 (6 bases). Per the germline V gene, CDR1 is MNHEY and CDR2 is SVGAGI. V was clipped by 0 bases and J by 6 bases, with 12 bases between them. The CDR3 sequence is 14 residues long.